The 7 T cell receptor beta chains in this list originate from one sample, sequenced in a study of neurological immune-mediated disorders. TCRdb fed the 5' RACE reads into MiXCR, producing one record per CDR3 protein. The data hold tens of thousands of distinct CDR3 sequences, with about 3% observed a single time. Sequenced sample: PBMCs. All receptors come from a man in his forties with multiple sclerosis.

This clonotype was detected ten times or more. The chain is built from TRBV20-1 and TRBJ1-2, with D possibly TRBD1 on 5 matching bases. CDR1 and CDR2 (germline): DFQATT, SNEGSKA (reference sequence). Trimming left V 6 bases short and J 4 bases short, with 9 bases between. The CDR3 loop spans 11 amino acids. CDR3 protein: CSAWGGYGYTF. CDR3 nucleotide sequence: TGCAGTGCATGGGGCGGCTATGGCTACACCTTC.

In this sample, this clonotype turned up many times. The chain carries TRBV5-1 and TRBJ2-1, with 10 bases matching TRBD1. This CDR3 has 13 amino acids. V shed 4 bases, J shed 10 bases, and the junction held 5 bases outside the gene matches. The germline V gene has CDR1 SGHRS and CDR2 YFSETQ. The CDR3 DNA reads TGCGCCAGCAGCCTCAAGACAGGGGGCGAGCAGTTCTTC. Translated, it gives CASSLKTGGEQFF.

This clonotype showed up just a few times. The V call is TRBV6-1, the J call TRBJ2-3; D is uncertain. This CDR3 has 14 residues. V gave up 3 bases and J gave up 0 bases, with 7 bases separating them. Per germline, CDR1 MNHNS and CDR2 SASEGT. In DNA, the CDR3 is TGTGCCAGCAGTGAGGGTGCCAGCACAGATACGCAGTATTTT. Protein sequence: CASSEGASTDTQYF.

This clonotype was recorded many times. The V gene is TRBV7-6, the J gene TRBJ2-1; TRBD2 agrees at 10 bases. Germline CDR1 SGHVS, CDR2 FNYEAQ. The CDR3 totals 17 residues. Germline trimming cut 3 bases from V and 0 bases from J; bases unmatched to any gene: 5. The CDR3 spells CASSFLAGDYSYNEQFF. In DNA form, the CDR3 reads TGTGCCAGCAGCTTTCTAGCGGGGGACTACTCCTACAATGAGCAGTTCTTC.

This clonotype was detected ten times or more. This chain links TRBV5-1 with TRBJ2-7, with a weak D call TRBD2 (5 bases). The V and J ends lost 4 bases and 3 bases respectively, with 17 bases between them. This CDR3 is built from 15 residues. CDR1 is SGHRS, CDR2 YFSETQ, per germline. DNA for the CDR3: TGCGCCAGCAGCGGACCTCGGACGGGGTACTACGAGCAGTACTTC. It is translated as CASSGPRTGYYEQYF.

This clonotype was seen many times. CDR3 residues: CASSEAPTDTQYF. The CDR3 DNA reads as TGTGCCAGCAGCGAGGCCCCCACAGATACGCAGTATTTT. V is TRBV9 and J is TRBJ2-3; D gene unclear. Germline V gene lookup returns CDR1 SGDLS and CDR2 YYNGEE. V lost 3 bases and J lost 2, with 7 bases in between. CDR3 length: 13 amino acids.

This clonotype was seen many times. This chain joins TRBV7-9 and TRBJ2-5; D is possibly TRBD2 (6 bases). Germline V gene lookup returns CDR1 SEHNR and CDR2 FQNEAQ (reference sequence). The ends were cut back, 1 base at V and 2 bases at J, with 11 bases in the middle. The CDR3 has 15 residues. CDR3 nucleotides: TGTGCCAGCAGCTTAGGGGCGGGAAGTCAAGAGACCCAGTACTTC. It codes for CASSLGAGSQETQYF.